The next 16 T cell receptor beta chains were all read from a single sample in a study of T cells after yellow fever vaccination. TCRdb re-analysed the 5' RACE reads in MiXCR, keeping a single row per CDR3 protein. The profile shows about 73,000 distinct CDR3 sequences, approximately 8% of them singletons. The starting material was CD8+ T cells sorted from PBMCs, obtained on the day of the yellow fever booster vaccination. The receptors here all came from a man between 25 and 39 years old who received the YFV17D yellow fever vaccine.

V gene TRBV11-2 combines with J gene TRBJ2-1; TRBD1 aligns across 8 bases. The V and J ends lost 5 bases and 4 bases, in that order; junction bases with no gene match: 4. CDR1 SGHAT and CDR2 FQNNGV come from the germline V gene. The CDR3 is made up of 14 amino acids. The CDR3 region has the DNA TGTGCCAGCAGCCTTGGGACAGGTTACAATGAGCAGTTCTTC. Residues: CASSLGTGYNEQFF.

The chain joins TRBV5-1 to TRBJ2-7, with 8 bases lining up with TRBD1. The CDR3 is 15 residues long. CDR1 is SGHRS, CDR2 YFSETQ, per germline. With V trimmed by 2 bases and J by 6 bases, 10 bases remained unmatched. This CDR3 is CASSLSAIGTGEQYF. CDR3 DNA: TGCGCCAGCAGCTTAAGTGCCATCGGGACAGGCGAGCAGTACTTC.

There are a few counts of this clonotype. The chain couples TRBV15 to TRBJ2-3; D is unclear. The germline gives CDR1 LNHNV, CDR2 YYDKDF (reference sequence). The CDR3 is 11 amino acids. The ends were cut back, 3 bases at V and 9 bases at J, with 7 bases in the middle. The CDR3 DNA sequence: TGTGCCACCAGCAGCGGAGCCACGCAGTATTTT. Translated: CATSSGATQYF.

This clonotype showed up just a few times. The J gene is TRBJ2-5, the V gene TRBV4-3; 9 bases map to TRBD1. In germline, CDR1 is LGHNA, CDR2 YSLEER. This CDR3 is built from 14 residues. The V segment lost 1 base and the J segment 7 bases; nucleotides outside the gene matches: 4. The CDR3 DNA is TGCGCCAGCAGCCAAGGGACAGGGGCGGGGACCCAGTACTTC. As protein: CASSQGTGAGTQYF.

This clonotype was seen repeatedly, ten times or more. The DNA of the CDR3 is TGCAGTGCTATAGGACTAGCGGCGGGTACGCAGTATTTT. It is translated as CSAIGLAAGTQYF. J is TRBJ2-3 and V is TRBV20-1; TRBD2 agrees at 10 bases. Trimming removed 4 bases from V and 8 bases from J; junction bases left unmatched: 6. CDR3 length: 13 amino acids. Germline assignment: CDR1 DFQATT and CDR2 SNEGSKA (reference sequence).

This clonotype was seen at least ten times. This sequence joins TRBV20-1 and TRBJ2-1; no definite D call. V was pared by 6 bases and J by 7 bases, with 10 bases between. The CDR3 contains 11 residues. CDR1 DFQATT and CDR2 SNEGSKA come from the germline V gene (reference sequence). CDR3 sequence (DNA): TGCAGTGCCAACCGGAATAATGAGCAGTTCTTC. Translating gives CSANRNNEQFF.

A few counts support this clonotype. The chain employs TRBV5-1 and TRBJ1-1; D remains unclear. The V and J ends lost 2 bases and 6 bases respectively, with 11 bases between them. This CDR3 has 13 residues. The V gene's germline CDR1 is SGHRS and CDR2 YFSETQ. The DNA of the CDR3 is TGCGCCAGCAGCTTCGTTAGCGGCCCTGAAGCTTTCTTT. Translating it yields CASSFVSGPEAFF.

This clonotype was counted only a few times. The V call is TRBV11-2, the J call TRBJ2-1; D ambiguous. Germline V CDR1 and CDR2: SGHAT, FQNNGV. The CDR3 is 12 residues long. Trimming shortened V by 1 base and J by 10 bases, and 8 bases separated the two germline ends. For the CDR3, the DNA is TGTGCCAGCAGCTTAGCTAGTATAGAGCAGTTCTTC. The encoded protein is CASSLASIEQFF.

V usage is TRBV29-1 and J usage is TRBJ2-7, with TRBD1 as a possible D gene (6 bases). The CDR3 is made up of 13 amino acids. The ends were cut back, 1 base at V and 3 bases at J, with 10 bases in the middle. Germline V gene sequence: CDR1 SQVTM, CDR2 ANQGSEA. The CDR3 sequence: CSVEGTDDYEQYF. The CDR3 DNA follows: TGCAGCGTTGAAGGGACAGATGACTACGAGCAGTACTTC.

In its sample, this clonotype was seen a few times. The chain employs TRBV5-6 and TRBJ2-4; D ambiguous. V was cut by 4 bases and J by 0 bases, with 8 bases left in between. Germline lookup yields CDR1 SGHDT and CDR2 YYEEEE. The CDR3 totals 14 residues. For the CDR3, the DNA is TGTGCCAGCAGCCCTCCCGGAGCCAAAAACATTCAGTACTTC. This translates into CASSPPGAKNIQYF.

This clonotype was counted many times. V gene TRBV19 combines with J gene TRBJ2-7; possibly TRBD2 for D (6 bases). Between the trimmed V and J ends, which lost 5 bases and 3 bases, there was a span of 14 bases. CDR3 length: 14 residues. Germline CDR1 LNHDA, CDR2 SQIVND (reference sequence). CDR3 DNA: TGTGCCAGTAGTCGGGGGTCTGGGGTCTACGAGCAGTACTTC. Protein sequence: CASSRGSGVYEQYF.

The V call is TRBV4-3, the J call TRBJ2-7; no firm D call. CDR1 LGHNA and CDR2 YSLEER come from the germline V gene. CDR3 length: 15 residues. Between the trimmed V and J ends, which lost 1 base and 6 bases, there was a span of 16 bases. CDR3 nucleotides: TGCGCCAGCAGCCAAGGCTGGACGGAGTCGCGCGAGCAGTACTTC. Translated, it gives CASSQGWTESREQYF.

This clonotype was seen at least ten times. This chain joins TRBV5-1 and TRBJ2-1, with TRBD2 identical over 8 bases. CDR1 is SGHRS and CDR2 is YFSETQ in the germline V gene. This CDR3 comprises 14 residues. V was pared by 6 bases and J by 8 bases, with 10 bases of the junction left unmatched. The CDR3 protein is CASIPWGLDDEQFF. DNA of the CDR3: TGCGCCAGCATCCCTTGGGGACTAGATGATGAGCAGTTCTTC.

The CDR3 sequence is CATSRRENPGEQYF. For the CDR3, the DNA is TGTGCCACCAGCAGACGGGAGAACCCTGGCGAGCAGTACTTC. The chain uses TRBV15 and TRBJ2-7; possible D gene TRBD2, 6 bases. The CDR3 loop spans 14 amino acids. Trimming cost V 2 bases and J 6 bases, with 14 bases left between them. Germline lookup yields CDR1 LNHNV and CDR2 YYDKDF (reference sequence).

This clonotype was seen at least ten times. This rearrangement joins TRBV29-1 to TRBJ2-1; 8 bases align to TRBD1. Trimming removed 6 bases from V and 9 bases from J; junction bases left unmatched: 7. The CDR3 sequence is 12 residues long. The germline CDR1 and CDR2 sequences are SQVTM and ANQGSEA. CDR3 amino acids: CSVRTGTSEQFF. In DNA, the CDR3 is TGCAGCGTCCGGACAGGGACCAGTGAGCAGTTCTTC.

The chain joins TRBV14 to TRBJ2-5, with D perhaps matching TRBD2 (6 bases). CDR1 is SGHDN, CDR2 FVKESK, per germline. Between the trimmed V and J ends, which lost 0 bases and 2 bases, there was a span of 19 bases. There are 18 residues in the CDR3. The CDR3 loop is CASSQDHLIAEPQETQYF. The CDR3 DNA reads TGTGCCAGCAGCCAAGATCATCTAATAGCGGAACCTCAAGAGACCCAGTACTTC.